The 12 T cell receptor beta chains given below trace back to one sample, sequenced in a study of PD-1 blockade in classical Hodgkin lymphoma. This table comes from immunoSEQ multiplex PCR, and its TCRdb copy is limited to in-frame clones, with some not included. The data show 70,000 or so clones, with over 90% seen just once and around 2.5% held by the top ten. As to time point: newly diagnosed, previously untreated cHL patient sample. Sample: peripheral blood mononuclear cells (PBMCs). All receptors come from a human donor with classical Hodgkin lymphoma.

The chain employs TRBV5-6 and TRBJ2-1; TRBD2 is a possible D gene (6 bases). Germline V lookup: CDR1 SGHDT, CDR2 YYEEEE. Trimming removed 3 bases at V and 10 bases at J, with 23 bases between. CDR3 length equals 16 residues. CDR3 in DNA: TGTGCCAGCAGCTACGGCGGGACTGTATCGCGTCGAGAGCAGTTCTTC. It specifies CASSYGGTVSRREQFF.

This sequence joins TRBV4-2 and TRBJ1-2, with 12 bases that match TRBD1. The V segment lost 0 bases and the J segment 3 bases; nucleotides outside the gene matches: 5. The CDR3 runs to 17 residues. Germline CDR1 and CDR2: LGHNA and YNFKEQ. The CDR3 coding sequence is TGTGCCAGCAGCCAAGATTCCGGGACAGGGGGCGACTATGGCTACACCTTC. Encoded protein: CASSQDSGTGGDYGYTF.

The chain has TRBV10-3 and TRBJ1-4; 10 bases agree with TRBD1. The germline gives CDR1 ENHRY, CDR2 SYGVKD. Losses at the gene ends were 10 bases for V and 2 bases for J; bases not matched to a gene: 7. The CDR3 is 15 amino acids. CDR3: CATGDRGQTNEKLFF. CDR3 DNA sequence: TGTGCCACCGGGGACAGGGGCCAGACTAATGAAAAACTGTTTTTT.

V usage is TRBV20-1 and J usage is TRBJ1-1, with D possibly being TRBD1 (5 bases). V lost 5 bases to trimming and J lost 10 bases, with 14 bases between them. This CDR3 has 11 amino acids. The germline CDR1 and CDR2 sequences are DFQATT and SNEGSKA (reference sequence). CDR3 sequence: CSADPGRAAFF. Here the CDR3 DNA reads TGCAGTGCTGATCCGGGGCGCGCAGCTTTCTTT.

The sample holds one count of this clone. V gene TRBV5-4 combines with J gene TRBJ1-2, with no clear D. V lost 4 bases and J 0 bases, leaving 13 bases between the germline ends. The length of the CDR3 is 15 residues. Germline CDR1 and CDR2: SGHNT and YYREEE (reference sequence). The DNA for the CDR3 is TGTGCCAGCAGCCCTAGGGCCAATTCTAACTATGGCTACACCTTC. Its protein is CASSPRANSNYGYTF.

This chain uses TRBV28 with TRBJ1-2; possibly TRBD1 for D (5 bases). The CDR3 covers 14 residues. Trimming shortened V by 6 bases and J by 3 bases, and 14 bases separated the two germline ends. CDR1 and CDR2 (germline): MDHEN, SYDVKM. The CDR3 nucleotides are TGTGCCAGCAGCCCTGGGGGGGGTCACTATGGCTACACCTTC. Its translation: CASSPGGGHYGYTF.

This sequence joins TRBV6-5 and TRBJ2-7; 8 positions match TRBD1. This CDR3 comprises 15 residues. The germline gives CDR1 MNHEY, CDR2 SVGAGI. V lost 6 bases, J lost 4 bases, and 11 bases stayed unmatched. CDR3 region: CASSSPDRALYEQYF. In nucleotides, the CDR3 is TGTGCCAGCAGCTCTCCGGACAGGGCCCTTTACGAGCAGTACTTC.

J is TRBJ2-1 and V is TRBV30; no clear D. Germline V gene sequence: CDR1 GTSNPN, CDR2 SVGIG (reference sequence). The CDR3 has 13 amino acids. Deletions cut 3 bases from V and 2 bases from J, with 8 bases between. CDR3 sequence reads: CAWSDPPYNEQFF. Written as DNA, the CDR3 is TGTGCCTGGAGCGATCCCCCCTACAATGAGCAGTTCTTC.

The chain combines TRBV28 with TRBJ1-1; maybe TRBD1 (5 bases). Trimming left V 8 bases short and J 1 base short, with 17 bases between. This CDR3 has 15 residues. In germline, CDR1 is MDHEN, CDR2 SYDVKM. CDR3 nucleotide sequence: TGTGCCAGCGACACCCTCGGGGGTACGAACACTGAAGCTTTCTTT. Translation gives CASDTLGGTNTEAFF. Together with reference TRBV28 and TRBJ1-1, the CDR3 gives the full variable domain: DVKVTQSSRYLVKRTGEKVFLECVQDMDHENMFWYRQDPGLGLRLIYFSYDVKMKEKGDIPEGYSVSREKKERFSLILESASTNQTSMYLCASDTLGGTNTEAFFGQGTRLTVV.

CDR3 DNA sequence: TGTGCCAGCAGCAACCTATCCGGGGGGAAAGTTAAAAACATTCAGTACTTC. It yields the protein CASSNLSGGKVKNIQYF. This chain connects TRBV7-2 to TRBJ2-4, with 7 bases lining up with TRBD2. CDR1 and CDR2 (germline): SGHTA, FQGNSA. J lost 4 bases, V lost 5 bases, and 14 bases had no gene match. The CDR3 has 17 amino acids.

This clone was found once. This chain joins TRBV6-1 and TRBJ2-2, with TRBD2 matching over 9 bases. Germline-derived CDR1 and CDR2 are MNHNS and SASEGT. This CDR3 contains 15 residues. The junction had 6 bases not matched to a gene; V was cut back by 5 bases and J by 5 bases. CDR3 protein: CASSFVAGETGELFF. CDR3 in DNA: TGTGCCAGCAGTTTTGTAGCGGGGGAGACCGGGGAGCTGTTTTTT.

CDR3 in DNA: TGCGCCAGCACCTGGCTAGCGGGAGGGCCGAACGAGCAGTACTTC. Translation gives CASTWLAGGPNEQYF. V is TRBV5-1 and J is TRBJ2-7; 12 bases map to TRBD2. The CDR3 spans 15 residues. The V gene's germline CDR1 is SGHRS and CDR2 YFSETQ. V lost 6 bases, J lost 5 bases, and 9 bases stayed unmatched. Combining the CDR3 with reference TRBV5-1 and TRBJ2-7 gives the whole variable domain KAGVTQTPRYLIKTRGQQVTLSCSPISGHRSVSWYQQTPGQGLQFLFEYFSETQRNKGNFPGRFSGRQFSNSRSEMNVSTLELGDSALYLCASTWLAGGPNEQYFGPGTRLTVT.